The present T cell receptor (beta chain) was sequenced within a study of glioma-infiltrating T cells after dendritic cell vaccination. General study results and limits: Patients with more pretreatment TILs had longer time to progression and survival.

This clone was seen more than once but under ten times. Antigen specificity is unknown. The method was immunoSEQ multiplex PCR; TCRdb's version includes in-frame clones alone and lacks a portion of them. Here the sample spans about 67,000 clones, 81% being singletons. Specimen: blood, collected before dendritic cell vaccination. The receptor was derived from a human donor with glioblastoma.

The CDR3 region has the DNA TGTGCCAGCAGTCCCCAATGGGGGCTCCCAACTAATGAAAAACTGTTTTTT. This translates into CASSPQWGLPTNEKLFF. The genes are TRBV27 and TRBJ1-4; D is possibly TRBD1 (6 bases). Per the germline V gene, CDR1 is MNHEY and CDR2 is SMNVEV (reference sequence). The germline V and J ends were trimmed by 5 bases and 0 bases, with 16 bases remaining between them. The CDR3 sequence is 17 residues long.